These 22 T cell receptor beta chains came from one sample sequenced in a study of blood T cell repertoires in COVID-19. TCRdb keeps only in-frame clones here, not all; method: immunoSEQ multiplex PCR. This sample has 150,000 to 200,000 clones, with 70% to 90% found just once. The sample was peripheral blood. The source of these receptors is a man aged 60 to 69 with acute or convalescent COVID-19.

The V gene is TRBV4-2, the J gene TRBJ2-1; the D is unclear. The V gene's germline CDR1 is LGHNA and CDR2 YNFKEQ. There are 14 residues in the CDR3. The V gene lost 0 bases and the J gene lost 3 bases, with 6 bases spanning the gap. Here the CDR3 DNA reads TGTGCCAGCAGCCAAGACAACTACTACAATGAGCAGTTCTTC. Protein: CASSQDNYYNEQFF.

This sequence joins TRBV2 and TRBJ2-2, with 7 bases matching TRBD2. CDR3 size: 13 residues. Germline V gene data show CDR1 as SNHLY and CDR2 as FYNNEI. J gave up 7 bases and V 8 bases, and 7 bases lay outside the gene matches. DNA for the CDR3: TGTGCCAGCCGGCGGGAGCGTTACGGGGAGCTGTTTTTT. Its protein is CASRRERYGELFF.

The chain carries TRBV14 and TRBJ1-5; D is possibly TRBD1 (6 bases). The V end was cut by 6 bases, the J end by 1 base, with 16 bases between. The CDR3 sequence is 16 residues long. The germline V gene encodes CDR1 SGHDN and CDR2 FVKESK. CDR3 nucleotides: TGTGCCAGCAGATACAGGGACGAGTTGAGCAATCAGCCCCAGCATTTT. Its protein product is CASRYRDELSNQPQHF.

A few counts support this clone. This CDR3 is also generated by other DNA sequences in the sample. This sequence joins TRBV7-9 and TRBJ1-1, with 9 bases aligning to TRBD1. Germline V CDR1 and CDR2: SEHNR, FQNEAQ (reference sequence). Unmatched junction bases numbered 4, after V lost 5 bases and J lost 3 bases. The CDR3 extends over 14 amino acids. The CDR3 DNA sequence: TGTGCCAGCAGCCTCGGACAGGGGCACACTGAAGCTTTCTTT. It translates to CASSLGQGHTEAFF.

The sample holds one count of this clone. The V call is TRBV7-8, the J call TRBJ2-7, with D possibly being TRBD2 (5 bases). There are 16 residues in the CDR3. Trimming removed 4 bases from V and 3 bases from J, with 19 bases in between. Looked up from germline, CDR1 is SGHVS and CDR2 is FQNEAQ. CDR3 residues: CASSYLGGEHVYEQYF. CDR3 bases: TGTGCCAGCAGCTATCTCGGTGGGGAGCATGTCTACGAGCAGTACTTC.

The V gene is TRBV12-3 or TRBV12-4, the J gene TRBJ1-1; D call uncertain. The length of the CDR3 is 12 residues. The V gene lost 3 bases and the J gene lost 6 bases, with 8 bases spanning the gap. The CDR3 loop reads CASSFRQAEAFF. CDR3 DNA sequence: TGTGCCAGCAGTTTCCGTCAGGCTGAAGCTTTCTTT.

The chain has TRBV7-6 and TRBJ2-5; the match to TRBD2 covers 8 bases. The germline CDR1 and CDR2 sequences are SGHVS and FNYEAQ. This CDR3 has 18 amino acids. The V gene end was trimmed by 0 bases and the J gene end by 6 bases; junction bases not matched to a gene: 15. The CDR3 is CASSLAEWSGGPSKTQYF. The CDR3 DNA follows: TGTGCCAGCAGCTTAGCAGAGTGGTCGGGAGGGCCCTCGAAGACCCAGTACTTC.

Here the CDR3 reads CATSRRAGGAETQYF. CDR3 nucleotide sequence: TGTGCCACCAGCAGGCGGGCGGGAGGTGCGGAGACCCAGTACTTC. This chain uses TRBV15 with TRBJ2-5, with 8 bases matching TRBD2. Germline V gene sequence: CDR1 LNHNV, CDR2 YYDKDF (reference sequence). The CDR3 extends over 15 amino acids. Losses at the gene ends were 3 bases for V and 5 bases for J; bases not matched to a gene: 8. Full variable domain (missing parts from reference TRBV15 and TRBJ2-5): DAMVIQNPRYQVTQFGKPVTLSCSQTLNHNVMYWYQQKSSQAPKLLFHYYDKDFNNEADTPDNFQSRRPNTSFCFLDIRSPGLGDTAMYLCATSRRAGGAETQYFGPGTRLLVL.

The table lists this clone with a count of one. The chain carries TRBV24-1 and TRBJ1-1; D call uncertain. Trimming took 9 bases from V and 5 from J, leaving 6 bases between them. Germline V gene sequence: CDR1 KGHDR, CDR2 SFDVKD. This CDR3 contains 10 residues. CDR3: CATPGTEAFF. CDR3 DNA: TGTGCCACCCCCGGGACTGAAGCTTTCTTT.

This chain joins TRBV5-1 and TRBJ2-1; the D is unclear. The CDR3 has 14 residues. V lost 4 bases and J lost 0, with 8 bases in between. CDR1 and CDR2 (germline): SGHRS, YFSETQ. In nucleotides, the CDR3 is TGCGCCAGCAGCACGGGTAACTCCTACAATGAGCAGTTCTTC. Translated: CASSTGNSYNEQFF.

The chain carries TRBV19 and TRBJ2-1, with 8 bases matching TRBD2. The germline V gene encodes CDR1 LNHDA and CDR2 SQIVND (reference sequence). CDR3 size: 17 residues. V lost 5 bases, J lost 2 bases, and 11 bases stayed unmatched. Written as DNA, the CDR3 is TGTGCCAGTAGTCCCGGGGGGGGACTAGGGGCCTACAATGAGCAGTTCTTC. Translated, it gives CASSPGGGLGAYNEQFF.

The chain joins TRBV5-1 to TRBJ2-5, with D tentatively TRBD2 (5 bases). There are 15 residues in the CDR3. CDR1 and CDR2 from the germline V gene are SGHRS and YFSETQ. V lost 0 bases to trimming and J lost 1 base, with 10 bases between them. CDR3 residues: CASSLGVGGQETQYF. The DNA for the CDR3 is TGCGCCAGCAGCTTGGGGGTAGGAGGCCAAGAGACCCAGTACTTC.

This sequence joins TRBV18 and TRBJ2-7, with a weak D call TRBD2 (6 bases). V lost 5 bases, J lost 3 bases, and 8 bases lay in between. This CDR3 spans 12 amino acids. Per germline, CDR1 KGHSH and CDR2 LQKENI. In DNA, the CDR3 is TGTGCCAGCTCAAGTAGCGGCTACGAGCAGTACTTC. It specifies CASSSSGYEQYF.

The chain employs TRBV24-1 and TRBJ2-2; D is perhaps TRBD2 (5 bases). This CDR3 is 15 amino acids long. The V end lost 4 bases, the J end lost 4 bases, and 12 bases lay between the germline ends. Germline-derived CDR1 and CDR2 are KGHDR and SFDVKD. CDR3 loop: CATSDTGIFTGELFF. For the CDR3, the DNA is TGTGCCACCAGTGACACGGGAATCTTCACCGGGGAGCTGTTTTTT.

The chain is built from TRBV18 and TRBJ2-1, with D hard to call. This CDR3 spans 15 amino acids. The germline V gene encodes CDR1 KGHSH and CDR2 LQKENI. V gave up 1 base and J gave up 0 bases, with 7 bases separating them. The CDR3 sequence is CASSPQSASYNEQFF. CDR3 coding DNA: TGTGCCAGCTCACCACAAAGCGCCTCCTACAATGAGCAGTTCTTC.

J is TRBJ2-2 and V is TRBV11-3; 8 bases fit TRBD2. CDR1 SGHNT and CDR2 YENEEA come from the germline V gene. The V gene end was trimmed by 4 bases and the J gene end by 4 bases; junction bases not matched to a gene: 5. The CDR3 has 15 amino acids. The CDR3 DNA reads TGTGCCAGCAGCTCCGGGACTAGTGGCACCGGGGAGCTGTTTTTT. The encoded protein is CASSSGTSGTGELFF.

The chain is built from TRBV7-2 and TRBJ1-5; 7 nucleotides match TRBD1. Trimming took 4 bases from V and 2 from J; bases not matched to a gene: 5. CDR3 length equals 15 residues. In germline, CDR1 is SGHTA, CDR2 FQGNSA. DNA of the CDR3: TGTGCCAGCAGCTACCAGGGGGGCGGCAATCAGCCCCAGCATTTT. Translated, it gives CASSYQGGGNQPQHF.

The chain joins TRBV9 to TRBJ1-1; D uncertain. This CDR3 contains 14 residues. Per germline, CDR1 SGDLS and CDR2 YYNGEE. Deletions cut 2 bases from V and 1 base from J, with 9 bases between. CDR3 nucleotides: TGTGCCAGCAGCGTGGCACCAGAGAACACTGAAGCTTTCTTT. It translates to CASSVAPENTEAFF.

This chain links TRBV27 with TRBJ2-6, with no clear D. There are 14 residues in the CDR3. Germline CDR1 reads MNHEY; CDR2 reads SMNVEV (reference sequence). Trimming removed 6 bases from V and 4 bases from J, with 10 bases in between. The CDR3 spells CASSREKGANVLTF. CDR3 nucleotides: TGTGCCAGCAGCCGCGAGAAAGGGGCCAACGTCCTGACTTTC.

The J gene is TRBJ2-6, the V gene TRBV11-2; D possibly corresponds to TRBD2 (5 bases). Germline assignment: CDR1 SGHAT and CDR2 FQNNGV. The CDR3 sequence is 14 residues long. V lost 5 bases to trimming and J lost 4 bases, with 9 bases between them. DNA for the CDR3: TGTGCCAGCAGCGAGGGTGCAGGGGCCAACGTCCTGACTTTC. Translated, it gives CASSEGAGANVLTF.

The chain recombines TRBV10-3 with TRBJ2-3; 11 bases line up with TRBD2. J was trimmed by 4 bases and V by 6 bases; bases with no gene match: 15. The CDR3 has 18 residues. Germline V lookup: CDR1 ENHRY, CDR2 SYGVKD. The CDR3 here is CAIRRTTSGRRLADTQYF. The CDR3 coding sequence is TGTGCCATCAGAAGAACCACTAGCGGGAGACGGTTGGCAGATACGCAGTATTTT.

CDR3 sequence (DNA): TGCGCCAGCAGCCCGGGACAGGGGGCCCTATTAACTGAAGCTTTCTTT. This codes for CASSPGQGALLTEAFF. The chain uses TRBV5-1 and TRBJ1-1, with 12 bases identical to TRBD1. The CDR3 runs 16 residues. CDR1 is SGHRS, CDR2 YFSETQ, per germline. Unmatched junction bases numbered 9, after V lost 4 bases and J lost 5 bases.